This T cell receptor beta chain is drawn from a study of blood T cells in healthy people across ages. Isolation recovered at least 7 million PBMCs from every sample. Total RNA extracted from each sample amounted to at least 5.5 micrograms. Primed by a sample-barcoded 5' primer and a J-beta primer mix, a second PCR proceeded for 7 to 11 cycles. A 12-random-nucleotide template-switch adaptor tagged each cDNA molecule. TCRdb itself ran the 5' RACE reads through MiXCR, one entry per CDR3 protein. The sample has 920,000 or so distinct CDR3 sequences, less than 50% seen once. General study points: Significant beta diversity loss was already apparent by age approximately 40, declining roughly linearly.

In regard to this clonotype: No antigen is known for it.

With V trimmed by 5 bases and J by 6 bases, 6 bases remained unmatched. Germline V gene lookup returns CDR1 SEHNR and CDR2 FQNEAQ (reference sequence). The CDR3 spans 13 residues. This TCR was sampled from a woman aged 55-70 years in good health. The specimen was blood. J is TRBJ2-7 and V is TRBV7-9; 8 nucleotides align to TRBD1. The CDR3 is CASSRTGSPEQYF. In DNA, the CDR3 is TGTGCCAGCAGCCGGACAGGGAGCCCCGAGCAGTACTTC.